Given below is one T cell receptor beta chain in context. What it binds is unknown. The sample comes from a study of OX40 agonist ivuxolimab in advanced cancers. Study information: Hepatocellular carcinoma, melanoma, renal cell or head and neck cancer affected the dose-escalation patients. Findings and limits, study-wide: CD4+ and CD8+ T cells in blood underwent clonal expansion by week 6 at 0.1 to 3.0 mg/kg. Researchers report that CD8+ T cells had, on average, more expanded clones than CD4+.

The investigators sampled blood at baseline, at cycle 4 day 1, and at cycle 7 day 1. Germline CDR1 reads GTSNPN; CDR2 reads SVGIG (reference sequence). This CDR3 has 14 amino acids. Trimming took off 1 base at V and 2 bases at J, with 9 bases between the two ends. Only in-frame clones appear in the TCRdb table, and some are missing; sequencing was by immunoSEQ multiplex PCR. The repertoire has around 9,900 clones, 65% to 75% of them found once; the top ten carry around 30%. This clonotype was sampled from an adult with an advanced solid tumor such as melanoma, head and neck, liver or kidney cancer. J is TRBJ1-3 and V is TRBV30; D not resolved. The input for sequencing was CD4+ or CD8+ T cells sorted from blood, taken in a trial of the OX40 agonist ivuxolimab. The CDR3: CAWSGTVPGNTIYF. CDR3 bases: TGTGCCTGGAGTGGAACGGTCCCTGGAAACACCATATATTTT.